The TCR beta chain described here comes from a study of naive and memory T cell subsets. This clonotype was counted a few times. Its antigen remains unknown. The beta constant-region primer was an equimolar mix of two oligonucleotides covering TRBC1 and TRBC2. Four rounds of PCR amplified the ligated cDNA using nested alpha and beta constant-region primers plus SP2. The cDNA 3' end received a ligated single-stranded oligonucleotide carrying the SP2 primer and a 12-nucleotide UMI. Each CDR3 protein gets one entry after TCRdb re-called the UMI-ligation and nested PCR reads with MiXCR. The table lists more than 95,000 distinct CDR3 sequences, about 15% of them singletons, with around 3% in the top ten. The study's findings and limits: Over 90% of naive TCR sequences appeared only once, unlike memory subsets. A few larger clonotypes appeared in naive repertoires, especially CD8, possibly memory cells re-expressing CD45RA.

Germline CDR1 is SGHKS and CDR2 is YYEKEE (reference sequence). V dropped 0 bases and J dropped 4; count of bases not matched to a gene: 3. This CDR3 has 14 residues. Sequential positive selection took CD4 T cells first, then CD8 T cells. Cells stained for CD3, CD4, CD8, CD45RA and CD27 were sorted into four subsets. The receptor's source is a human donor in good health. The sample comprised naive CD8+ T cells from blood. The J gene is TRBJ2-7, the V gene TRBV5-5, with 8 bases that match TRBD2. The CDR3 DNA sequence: TGTGCCAGCAGCTTGGCTCCTAGCGGGTACGAGCAGTACTTC. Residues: CASSLAPSGYEQYF.